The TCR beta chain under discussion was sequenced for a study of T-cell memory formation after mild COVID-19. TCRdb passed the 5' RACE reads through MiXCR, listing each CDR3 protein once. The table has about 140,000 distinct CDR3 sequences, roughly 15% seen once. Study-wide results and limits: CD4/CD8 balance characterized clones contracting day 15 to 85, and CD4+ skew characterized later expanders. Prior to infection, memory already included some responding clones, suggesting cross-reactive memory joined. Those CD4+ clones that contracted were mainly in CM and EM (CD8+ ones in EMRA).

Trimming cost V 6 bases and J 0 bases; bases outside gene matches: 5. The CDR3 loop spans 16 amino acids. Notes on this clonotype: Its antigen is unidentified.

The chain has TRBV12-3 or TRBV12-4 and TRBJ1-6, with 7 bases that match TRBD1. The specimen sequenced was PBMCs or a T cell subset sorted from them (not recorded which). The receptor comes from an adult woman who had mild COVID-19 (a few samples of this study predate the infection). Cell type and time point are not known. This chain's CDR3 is CASRSGQSSYNSPLHF. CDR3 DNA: TGTGCCAGCAGGTCGGGACAGAGCTCCTATAATTCACCCCTCCACTTT.